This entry features one TCR beta chain sequence. What it binds is not known. RNA was extracted from more than 2 ml of whole blood of healthy adults. Reverse transcription used DNase-treated unsorted total RNA, aiming for 1 to 1000 ng. Blood and skin TCR RNA was reverse transcribed with alpha and beta constant primers. Four PCR rounds used nested alpha and beta constant region primers plus the SP2 primer. TCRdb processed the 5' RACE reads anew with MiXCR; each CDR3 protein has one entry. Of about 22,000 distinct CDR3 sequences listed, about 4% are singletons. This record belongs to a study of naive and memory T cell subsets. Study conclusions and caveats: Potentially, T cell activation and differentiation skew this RNA-based measurement.

Germline V CDR1 and CDR2: ENHRY, SYGVKD. The V segment lost 4 bases and the J segment 1 base; nucleotides outside the gene matches: 3. The CDR3 extends over 15 amino acids. The rearrangement uses TRBV10-3 and TRBJ1-5, with 8 nucleotides matching TRBD1. The TCR sequence derives from a male donor in good health. CDR3 region: CAISVDRGSNQPQHF. The CDR3 DNA follows: TGTGCCATCAGTGTAGACAGGGGAAGCAATCAGCCCCAGCATTTT.